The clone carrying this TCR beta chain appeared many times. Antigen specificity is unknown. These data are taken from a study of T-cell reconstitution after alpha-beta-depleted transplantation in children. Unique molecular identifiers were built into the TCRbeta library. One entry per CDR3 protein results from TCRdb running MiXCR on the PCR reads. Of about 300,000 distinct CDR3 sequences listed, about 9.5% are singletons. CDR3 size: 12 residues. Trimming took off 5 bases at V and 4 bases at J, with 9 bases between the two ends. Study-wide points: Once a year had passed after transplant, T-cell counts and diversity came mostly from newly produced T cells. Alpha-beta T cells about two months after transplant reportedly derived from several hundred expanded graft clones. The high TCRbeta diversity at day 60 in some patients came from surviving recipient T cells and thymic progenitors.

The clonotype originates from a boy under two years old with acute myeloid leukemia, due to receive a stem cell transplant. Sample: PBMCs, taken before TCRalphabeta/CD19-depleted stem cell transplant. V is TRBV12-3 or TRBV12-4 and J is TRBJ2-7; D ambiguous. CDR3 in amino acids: CASSSLTYEQYF. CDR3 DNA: TGTGCCAGCAGTAGTCTAACTTACGAGCAGTACTTC.